Sequencing of this T cell receptor beta chain was carried out in a study of blood T cells in healthy people across ages. This clonotype was counted between two and nine times. V shed 6 bases and J 2 bases; nucleotides not matched to a gene: 10. Germline-derived CDR1 and CDR2 are DFQATT and SNEGSKA (reference sequence). This CDR3 is built from 14 residues. Through a sample-barcoded 5' primer and a J-beta primer mix, a second PCR was run for about 6 to 11 cycles. TCRdb independently ran MiXCR on the 5' RACE reads; one entry per CDR3 protein. The data contain about 780,000 distinct CDR3 sequences, 46% of them seen just once; the ten biggest clones take up about a sixth.

This sequence was found in a man older than 75 in good health. Sequenced sample: blood. V is TRBV20-1 and J is TRBJ2-7; 7 bases are shared with TRBD1. In DNA, the CDR3 is TGCAGTGCACCCCTTCGACAGGGCACCTACGAGCAGTACTTC. It yields the protein CSAPLRQGTYEQYF.